The 21 T cell receptor beta chains presented below share a single source sample, sequenced in a study of memory CD4+ T cells and cytomegalovirus serostatus. The sort gate was single viable CD3+CD4+CD8-CD45RO+ cells for memory CD4+ T cells. TCRdb's table, derived via immunoSEQ multiplex PCR, lists solely in-frame clones and lacks some. The sample holds roughly 50,000 clones, more than 65% seen once. The specimen sequenced was memory CD4+ T cells from blood. These receptors were taken from an adult in good health and CMV-seronegative. Some clones in this sample may be carry-over from other donors' samples.

V and J are TRBV15 and TRBJ1-1; TRBD1 matches 12 bases. Germline CDR1 LNHNV, CDR2 YYDKDF (reference sequence). Trimming cost V 1 base and J 11 bases; bases outside gene matches: 8. This CDR3 is built from 15 residues. The DNA of the CDR3 is TGTGCCACCAGCAGAGTTCCCGGGACAGGGGGCCCCGCTTTCTTT. As protein: CATSRVPGTGGPAFF.

This clone was seen once. This chain connects TRBV7-6 to TRBJ2-2; D is undetermined. V was trimmed by 5 bases and J by 3 bases, leaving 7 bases between them. Germline V CDR1 and CDR2: SGHVS, FNYEAQ. This CDR3 comprises 13 residues. The CDR3 loop reads CASSAPDTGELFF. The CDR3 DNA sequence: TGTGCCAGCAGCGCGCCTGACACCGGGGAGCTGTTTTTT.

J is TRBJ2-5 and V is TRBV27; the D is unclear. This CDR3 has 15 residues. Germline CDR1 and CDR2: MNHEY and SMNVEV (reference sequence). The ends were cut back, 10 bases at V and 3 bases at J, with 21 bases in the middle. CDR3 nucleotide sequence: TGTGCCATGGGTAGAAGTGTCCAAACCGAAGAGACCCAGTACTTC. Amino acids: CAMGRSVQTEETQYF.

This clone was observed many times. The chain is built from TRBV7-2 and TRBJ2-3, with D possibly being TRBD1 or TRBD2 (5 bases each). This CDR3 region has 16 residues. The germline V gene has CDR1 SGHTA and CDR2 FQGNSA. Trimming left V 0 bases short and J 4 bases short, with 14 bases between. CDR3 DNA sequence: TGTGCCAGCAGCTTAGCGATCCCTGTGGGGGCAGATACGCAGTATTTT. This gives the protein CASSLAIPVGADTQYF.

A few counts support this clone. This sequence joins TRBV7-2 and TRBJ2-5; 7 bases are a match to TRBD2. The CDR3 has 16 residues. Germline V gene lookup returns CDR1 SGHTA and CDR2 FQGNSA. Germline trimming cut 1 base from V and 5 bases from J; bases unmatched to any gene: 10. This CDR3 is CASSLDLGGGHETQYF. In DNA form, the CDR3 reads TGTGCCAGCAGCTTAGATCTCGGGGGAGGGCATGAGACCCAGTACTTC.

The chain carries TRBV5-1 and TRBJ1-4; D is undetermined. Germline V CDR1 and CDR2: SGHRS, YFSETQ. CDR3 length: 15 residues. The ends were cut back, 4 bases at V and 1 base at J, with 11 bases in the middle. The CDR3 sequence: CASSPDTLTNEKLFF. CDR3 coding DNA: TGCGCCAGCAGCCCAGACACGTTAACTAATGAAAAACTGTTTTTT.

The chain is built from TRBV28 and TRBJ1-2, with 7 bases aligning to TRBD1. The CDR3 sequence is 14 residues long. Germline loops: CDR1 MDHEN, CDR2 SYDVKM. J lost 7 bases, V lost 5 bases, and 10 bases had no gene match. The CDR3 spells CASSPGTAAAGYTF. In nucleotides, the CDR3 is TGTGCCAGCAGTCCAGGGACAGCCGCCGCTGGCTACACCTTC.

The rearrangement uses TRBV11-2 and TRBJ1-1; D perhaps matches TRBD1 (5 bases). This CDR3 comprises 15 residues. The V and J ends lost 4 bases and 0 bases respectively, with 12 bases between them. Germline values: CDR1 SGHAT, CDR2 FQNNGV. CDR3 in DNA: TGTGCCAGCAGCTCCTCCAGGGCTTTGAACACTGAAGCTTTCTTT. Its protein is CASSSSRALNTEAFF.

V usage is TRBV28 and J usage is TRBJ1-3; D not resolved. V lost 7 bases, J lost 15 bases, and 16 bases lay in between. This CDR3 region has 11 residues. Germline V gene lookup returns CDR1 MDHEN and CDR2 SYDVKM. CDR3 protein: CASTLAGSTYF. The CDR3 bases are TGTGCCAGCACCCTAGCTGGGTCCACATATTTT. Full variable domain (remainder filled in from reference TRBV28 and TRBJ1-3): DVKVTQSSRYLVKRTGEKVFLECVQDMDHENMFWYRQDPGLGLRLIYFSYDVKMKEKGDIPEGYSVSREKKERFSLILESASTNQTSMYLCASTLAGSTYFGEGSWLTVV.

This chain uses TRBV5-8 with TRBJ1-6; the D gene is possibly TRBD1 (6 bases). Germline CDR1 and CDR2: SGHTS and YDEGEE. There are 18 residues in the CDR3. V was pared by 1 base and J by 0 bases, with 14 bases between. The CDR3 loop reads CASSLNRQASSYNSPLHF. CDR3 coding DNA: TGTGCCAGCAGCTTGAATCGACAGGCCAGCTCCTATAATTCACCCCTCCACTTT.

V and J are TRBV6-1 and TRBJ2-1, with 10 bases matching TRBD2. The germline CDR1 and CDR2 sequences are MNHNS and SASEGT. The CDR3 runs 16 residues. V lost 1 base, J lost 9 bases, and 9 bases stayed unmatched. CDR3 in amino acids: CASSEGASGRRGEQFF. The CDR3 bases are TGTGCCAGCAGTGAAGGGGCTAGCGGGAGACGGGGTGAGCAGTTCTTC.

This clone appeared once. This chain uses TRBV5-8 with TRBJ1-5, with TRBD1 as a possible D gene (6 bases). Trimming pared 4 bases from V and 7 bases from J, leaving 18 bases between. The CDR3 has 15 residues. Germline V CDR1 and CDR2: SGHTS, YDEGEE. The chain's CDR3 is CASSPGQFFEQPQHF. In DNA form, the CDR3 reads TGTGCCAGCAGCCCCGGACAGTTCTTTGAACAGCCCCAGCATTTT. The full variable domain, in which reference TRBV5-8 and TRBJ1-5 provide the parts outside the CDR3, is EAGVTQSPTHLIKTRGQQATLRCSPISGHTSVYWYQQALGLGLQFLLWYDEGEERNRGNFPPRFSGRQFPNYSSELNVNALELEDSALYLCASSPGQFFEQPQHFGDGTRLSIL.

The J gene is TRBJ2-3, the V gene TRBV12-5; D not resolved. The germline V gene encodes CDR1 LGHNT and CDR2 FRNRAP. This CDR3 has 12 amino acids. Trimming stripped 6 bases from V and 0 bases from J, with 4 bases between. CDR3 coding DNA: TGTGCTAGTGGAGACAGCACAGATACGCAGTATTTT. Protein: CASGDSTDTQYF.

The chain combines TRBV4-3 with TRBJ1-5; D is unresolved. In germline, CDR1 is LGHNA, CDR2 YSLEER. The CDR3 contains 13 residues. Between the trimmed V and J ends, which lost 0 bases and 9 bases, there was a span of 9 bases. The DNA for the CDR3 is TGCGCCAGCAGCCAAGATACGAAGTTGCCCCAGCATTTT. Its translation: CASSQDTKLPQHF.

The chain combines TRBV25-1 with TRBJ1-2, with D possibly matching TRBD1 (5 bases). Germline V gene data show CDR1 as MGHDK and CDR2 as SYGVNS. The CDR3 runs 11 residues. Trimming left V 4 bases short and J 5 bases short, with 5 bases between. The CDR3 DNA sequence: TGTGCCAGCAGTGCAGGGTATGGCTACACCTTC. It encodes CASSAGYGYTF.

This clone was counted only a few times. This chain links TRBV2 with TRBJ1-4; 8 bases are a match to TRBD1. Per germline, CDR1 SNHLY and CDR2 FYNNEI. The CDR3 has 14 residues. Trimming took 3 bases from V and 10 from J; bases not matched to a gene: 7. This chain's CDR3 is CASSEETGAVKLFF. The CDR3 DNA reads as TGTGCCAGCAGTGAGGAGACAGGGGCGGTAAAACTGTTTTTT.

The CDR3 reads CASSVRGRNEKLFF. Written as DNA, the CDR3 is TGTGCCAGCAGCGTCCGGGGGAGGAATGAAAAACTGTTTTTT. The chain couples TRBV9 to TRBJ1-4, with D possibly TRBD1 on 5 matching bases. CDR3 length: 14 residues. The germline V and J ends were trimmed by 2 bases and 5 bases, with 10 bases remaining between them. CDR1 SGDLS and CDR2 YYNGEE come from the germline V gene. Full variable domain (outside the CDR3, taken from reference TRBV9 and TRBJ1-4): DSGVTQTPKHLITATGQRVTLRCSPRSGDLSVYWYQQSLDQGLQFLIQYYNGEERAKGNILERFSAQQFPDLHSELNLSSLELGDSALYFCASSVRGRNEKLFFGSGTQLSVL.

The chain joins TRBV5-1 to TRBJ2-3; D is unclear. The germline gives CDR1 SGHRS, CDR2 YFSETQ. The CDR3 is 14 amino acids. V shed 0 bases and J shed 4 bases, with 9 bases lying between them. The CDR3 bases are TGCGCCAGCAGCTTGGCCGGTTTCGCAGATACGCAGTATTTT. Translated: CASSLAGFADTQYF.

The CDR3 reads CASSPDRFYTF. The CDR3 nucleotides read TGTGCCAGCTCACCGGACAGGTTCTACACCTTC. The chain uses TRBV18 and TRBJ1-2; 7 bases are a match to TRBD1. Germline CDR1 KGHSH, CDR2 LQKENI. CDR3 size: 11 residues. V lost 3 bases, J lost 10 bases, and 2 bases stayed unmatched.

V is TRBV7-2 and J is TRBJ1-5; D gene ambiguous. CDR3 length equals 14 residues. Trimming removed 2 bases from V and 4 bases from J, with 9 bases in between. Per germline, CDR1 SGHTA and CDR2 FQGNSA. CDR3 sequence reads: CASSLSTWNQPQHF. DNA for the CDR3: TGTGCCAGCAGCTTAAGTACCTGGAATCAGCCCCAGCATTTT.

The genes are TRBV28 and TRBJ2-1; TRBD1 matches at 7 bases. Germline V gives CDR1 MDHEN, CDR2 SYDVKM. The CDR3 sequence is 15 residues long. V lost 9 bases and J lost 9; bases outside the gene matches: 17. CDR3 amino acids: CASSTRDRDFSEQFF. The CDR3 nucleotides read TGTGCCAGTTCCACGCGTGACAGGGATTTTAGTGAGCAGTTCTTC.